A selection of T cell receptor beta chains follows, all from one sample in a study of CD8+CD57+ T cells in acquired aplastic anemia. TCRdb fed the reads into MiXCR, producing one record per CDR3 protein. This sample has some 140,000 distinct CDR3 sequences, with around half found just once. Sequencing input: sorted CD4+, CD8+, or CD8+CD57+ T cells (not recorded which) from PBMCs. These receptors came from a human donor with aplastic anemia. Both conserved end residues are part of each CDR3. A D gene is named only where the DNA matches it firmly. Only some rows state a clone size, as once, few, many or a class for expanded clones.

j_call: TRBJ1-1
d_call: -
v_call: TRBV6-5
clone_size: many
cdr3_aa: CASSYGREVNTEAFF
cdr3_nt: TGTGCCAGCAGTTACGGCAGGGAGGTGAACACTGAAGCTTTCTTT

j_call: TRBJ2-7
d_call: -
v_call: TRBV27
clone_size: many
cdr3_aa: CASSPGRLYEQYF
cdr3_nt: TGTGCCAGCAGTCCCGGCAGGCTATACGAGCAGTACTTC

j_call: TRBJ2-5
d_call: -
v_call: TRBV10-3
clone_size: many
cdr3_aa: CAISETGSGSRETQYF
cdr3_nt: TGTGCCATCAGTGAAACCGGGTCAGGGTCTCGAGAGACCCAGTACTTC

j_call: TRBJ2-7
d_call: -
v_call: TRBV2
clone_size: many
cdr3_aa: CASTGGPDLLPRDEQYF
cdr3_nt: TGTGCCAGCACCGGGGGGCCCGACCTTTTACCCCGGGACGAGCAGTACTTC

j_call: TRBJ2-1
d_call: TRBD1
v_call: TRBV15
clone_size: -
cdr3_aa: CATSSYTGTGDLNEQFF
cdr3_nt: TGTGCCACCAGCAGTTACACCGGGACAGGGGACCTCAATGAGCAGTTCTTC

j_call: TRBJ1-6
d_call: TRBD1
v_call: TRBV6-1
clone_size: -
cdr3_aa: CASSIDWTGGSNSPLHF
cdr3_nt: TGTGCCAGCAGTATCGATTGGACAGGGGGCAGTAATTCACCCCTCCACTTT

j_call: TRBJ1-1
d_call: -
v_call: TRBV5-1
clone_size: once
cdr3_aa: CASSLYPQDLNTEAFF
cdr3_nt: TGCGCCAGCAGCTTGTACCCCCAGGACTTAAACACTGAAGCTTTCTTT

j_call: TRBJ1-1
d_call: -
v_call: TRBV6-4
clone_size: once
cdr3_aa: CASRNQENTEAFF
cdr3_nt: TGTGCCAGCAGGAACCAGGAGAACACTGAAGCTTTCTTT

j_call: TRBJ2-5
d_call: TRBD1
v_call: TRBV19
clone_size: -
cdr3_aa: CASSISGGEDETQYF
cdr3_nt: TGTGCCAGTAGTATCTCAGGGGGCGAAGACGAGACCCAGTACTTC

j_call: TRBJ2-3
d_call: -
v_call: TRBV7-8
clone_size: many
cdr3_aa: CASSLMRTSTDTQYF
cdr3_nt: TGTGCCAGCAGCCTCATGCGGACTAGCACAGATACGCAGTATTTT

j_call: TRBJ2-7
d_call: -
v_call: TRBV25-1
clone_size: -
cdr3_aa: CASSPAVPYEQYF
cdr3_nt: TGTGCCAGCAGTCCCGCGGTCCCCTACGAGCAGTACTTC

j_call: TRBJ1-4
d_call: TRBD1
v_call: TRBV12-3/TRBV12-4
clone_size: -
cdr3_aa: CASSPQGVAEKLFF
cdr3_nt: TGTGCCAGCAGTCCCCAGGGGGTGGCGGAAAAACTGTTTTTT

j_call: TRBJ1-2
d_call: TRBD1
v_call: TRBV25-1
clone_size: many
cdr3_aa: CASSGFEAGGGGYTF
cdr3_nt: TGTGCCAGCAGTGGATTCGAGGCAGGGGGAGGTGGCTACACCTTC

j_call: TRBJ1-1
d_call: TRBD1
v_call: TRBV6-1
clone_size: many
cdr3_aa: CASSGKRQGAGRPEAFF
cdr3_nt: TGTGCCAGCAGTGGGAAACGACAGGGAGCGGGACGTCCTGAAGCTTTCTTT

j_call: TRBJ1-2
d_call: -
v_call: TRBV25-1
clone_size: -
cdr3_aa: CASSVGSVYGYTF
cdr3_nt: TGTGCCAGCAGTGTTGGGTCCGTCTATGGCTACACCTTC

j_call: TRBJ2-7
d_call: TRBD1
v_call: TRBV3-1
clone_size: many
cdr3_aa: CASSQGPDRVYEQYF
cdr3_nt: TGTGCCAGCAGCCAAGGTCCGGACAGGGTCTACGAGCAGTACTTC

j_call: TRBJ1-2
d_call: TRBD1
v_call: TRBV10-2
clone_size: many
cdr3_aa: CASSENPDREYGYGYTF
cdr3_nt: TGCGCCAGCAGTGAAAACCCGGACAGGGAGTATGGCTATGGCTACACCTTC

j_call: TRBJ1-4
d_call: -
v_call: TRBV5-5
clone_size: -
cdr3_aa: CASSLVGHRVNEKLFF
cdr3_nt: TGTGCCAGCAGCTTGGTGGGACACCGTGTTAATGAAAAACTGTTTTTT

j_call: TRBJ2-3
d_call: TRBD2
v_call: TRBV24-1
clone_size: many
cdr3_aa: CATSPGRADTQYF
cdr3_nt: TGTGCCACCAGTCCGGGGAGGGCAGATACGCAGTATTTT

j_call: TRBJ2-3
d_call: TRBD1
v_call: TRBV11-2
clone_size: many
cdr3_aa: CASSPEDRGRHSTDTQYF
cdr3_nt: TGTGCCAGCAGCCCCGAGGACAGGGGGCGGCATAGCACAGATACGCAGTATTTT

j_call: TRBJ1-1
d_call: -
v_call: TRBV20-1
clone_size: -
cdr3_aa: CSASVQNTEAFF
cdr3_nt: TGCAGTGCTAGTGTGCAGAACACTGAAGCTTTCTTT

j_call: TRBJ2-5
d_call: -
v_call: TRBV7-7
clone_size: -
cdr3_aa: CASSLARGRETQYF
cdr3_nt: TGTGCTAGCAGCTTAGCGAGGGGCCGGGAGACCCAGTACTTC

j_call: TRBJ2-1
d_call: TRBD2
v_call: TRBV11-2
clone_size: -
cdr3_aa: CASSSSGLAAGEQFF
cdr3_nt: TGTGCCAGCAGCTCCTCGGGACTAGCGGCAGGTGAGCAGTTCTTC

j_call: TRBJ2-1
d_call: TRBD2
v_call: TRBV20-1
clone_size: many
cdr3_aa: CSASGLAGTASYNEQFF
cdr3_nt: TGCAGTGCTTCCGGACTAGCGGGGACTGCCTCCTACAATGAGCAGTTCTTC

j_call: TRBJ2-5
d_call: TRBD2
v_call: TRBV9
clone_size: many
cdr3_aa: CASSPSSGETQYF
cdr3_nt: TGTGCCAGCAGCCCTTCTAGCGGGGAGACCCAGTACTTC

j_call: TRBJ2-7
d_call: -
v_call: TRBV5-6
clone_size: many
cdr3_aa: CASSPLAGPDVDEQYF
cdr3_nt: TGTGCCAGCAGCCCCCTGGCTGGACCCGACGTCGACGAGCAGTACTTC

j_call: TRBJ2-1
d_call: TRBD2
v_call: TRBV19
clone_size: -
cdr3_aa: CASIGTSGDRNEQFF
cdr3_nt: TGTGCCAGTATTGGGACTAGCGGGGACAGGAATGAGCAGTTCTTC

j_call: TRBJ2-7
d_call: -
v_call: TRBV2
clone_size: -
cdr3_aa: CASRIRTVGAYEQYF
cdr3_nt: TGTGCCAGCAGGATCAGGACAGTGGGAGCCTACGAGCAGTACTTC

j_call: TRBJ1-2
d_call: -
v_call: TRBV6-5
clone_size: -
cdr3_aa: CASSYSGGHGYTF
cdr3_nt: TGTGCCAGCAGTTACTCGGGGGGTCATGGCTACACCTTC

j_call: TRBJ2-7
d_call: TRBD1
v_call: TRBV7-9
clone_size: -
cdr3_aa: CASSLGQGVTYEQYF
cdr3_nt: TGTGCCAGCAGCCTGGGACAGGGGGTGACCTACGAGCAGTACTTC